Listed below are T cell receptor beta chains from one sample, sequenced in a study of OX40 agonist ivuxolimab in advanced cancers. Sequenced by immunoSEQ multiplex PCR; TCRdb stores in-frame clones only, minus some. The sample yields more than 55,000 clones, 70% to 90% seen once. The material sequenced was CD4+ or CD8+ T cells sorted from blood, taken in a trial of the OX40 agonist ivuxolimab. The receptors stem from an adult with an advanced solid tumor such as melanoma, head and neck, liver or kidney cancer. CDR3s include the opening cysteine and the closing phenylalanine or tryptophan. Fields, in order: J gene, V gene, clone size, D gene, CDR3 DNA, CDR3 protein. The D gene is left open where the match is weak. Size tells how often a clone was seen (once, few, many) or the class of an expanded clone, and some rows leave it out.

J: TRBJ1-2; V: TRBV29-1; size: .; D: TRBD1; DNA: TGCAGCGTTGAGGCAAGACAGGGTGGGAACTATGGCTACACCTTC; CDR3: CSVEARQGGNYGYTF
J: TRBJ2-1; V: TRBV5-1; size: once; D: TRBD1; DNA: TGCGCCAGCAGGTCAGACCCAGGGGGCTCCTACAATGAGCAGTTCTTC; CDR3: CASRSDPGGSYNEQFF
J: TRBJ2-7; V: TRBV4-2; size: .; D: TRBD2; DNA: TGTGCCAGCAGCCAAGAACTAGCGAAATCCTACGAGCAGTACTTC; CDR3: CASSQELAKSYEQYF
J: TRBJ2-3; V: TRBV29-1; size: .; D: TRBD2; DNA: TGCAGCGTTGAAGGGGGAGGGATCGATACGCAGTATTTT; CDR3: CSVEGGGIDTQYF
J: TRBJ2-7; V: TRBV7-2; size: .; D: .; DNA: TGTGCCAGCAGCTTAAACGGCGGGAACTCCTACGAGCAGTACTTC; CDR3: CASSLNGGNSYEQYF
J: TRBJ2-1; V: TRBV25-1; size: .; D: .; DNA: TGTGCCAGCAGTACCCGGGACAATGAGCAGTTCTTC; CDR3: CASSTRDNEQFF
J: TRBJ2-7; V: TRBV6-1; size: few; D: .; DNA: TGTGCCAGCAGTGAAAGGGGACCGACTTCGGAGCAGTACTTC; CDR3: CASSERGPTSEQYF
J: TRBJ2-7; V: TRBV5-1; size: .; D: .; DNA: TGCGCCAGCAGCTTGTATCTGTCATTGACGAGCTCCTACGAGCAGTACTTC; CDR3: CASSLYLSLTSSYEQYF
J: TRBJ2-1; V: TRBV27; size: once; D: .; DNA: TGTGCCAGCAGTTCGATAGGGTTCGGCTCCTACAATGAGCAGTTCTTC; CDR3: CASSSIGFGSYNEQFF
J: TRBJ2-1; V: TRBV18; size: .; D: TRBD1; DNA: TGTGCCAGCTCACCAACCGGACAGGGAAGCAATGAGCAGTTCTTC; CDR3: CASSPTGQGSNEQFF
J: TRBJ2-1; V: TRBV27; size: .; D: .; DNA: TGTGCCAGCAGTTTAAGCCAACTATACAATGAGCAGTTCTTC; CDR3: CASSLSQLYNEQFF
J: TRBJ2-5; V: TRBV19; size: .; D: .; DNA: TGTGCCAGTAGTCCCCCGGGAGTACAAGAGACCCAGTACTTC; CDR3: CASSPPGVQETQYF
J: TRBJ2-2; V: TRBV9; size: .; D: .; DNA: TGTGCCAGCACGGGGCAGGCGAACACCGGGGAGCTGTTTTTT; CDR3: CASTGQANTGELFF
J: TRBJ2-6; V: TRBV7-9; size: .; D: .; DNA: TGTGCCAGCAGTTATAGGCAGTCTGGGGCCAACGTCCTGACTTTC; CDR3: CASSYRQSGANVLTF
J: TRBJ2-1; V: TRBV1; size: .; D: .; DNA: TGCACCAGCAATGGTAGTTCTTTGAATGAGCAGTTCTTC; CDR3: CTSNGSSLNEQFF
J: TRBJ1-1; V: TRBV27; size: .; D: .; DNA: TGTGCCAGCAGTCGTAGGGGGGGCACTGAAGCTTTCTTT; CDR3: CASSRRGGTEAFF
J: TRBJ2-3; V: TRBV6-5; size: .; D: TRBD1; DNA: TGTGCCAGCAGTTCCGCGGGACAGGGTTACGATACGCAGTATTTT; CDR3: CASSSAGQGYDTQYF
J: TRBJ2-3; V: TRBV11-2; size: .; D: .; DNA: TGTGCCAGCAGCTTAAGCCTAGCCCCCCCAGATACGCAGTATTTT; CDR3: CASSLSLAPPDTQYF
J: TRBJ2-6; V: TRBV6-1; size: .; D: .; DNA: TGTGCCAGCAGTGCCCCAGGCCGTACTGGGGCCAACGTCCTGACTTTC; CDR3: CASSAPGRTGANVLTF
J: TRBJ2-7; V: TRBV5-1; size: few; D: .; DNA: TGCGCCAGCAGCTCGTGGAGGAGGGGGGCATACGAGCAGTACTTC; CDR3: CASSSWRRGAYEQYF